This T cell receptor (beta chain) originates from a study of T cell responses to AZD1222 COVID-19 vaccine (dated by TCRdb to the early 2020s). Study-level background: AZD1222 recipients with second doses at about 4 weeks or about 12 weeks were pooled, because spike-specific TCR depth and breadth did not differ between schedules. A total of 230 to 250 trial participants underwent TCR sequencing, of whom some 210 received two doses of AZD1222 and about 26 received two doses of the MenACWY control vaccine. Trial participants were enrolled by age into 18-55, 56-69 and 70-plus year subgroups, with roughly 160, 29 and 62 TCR-sequenced participants respectively. The paper as a whole reports these results and caveats: Because no day 14 peak-response samples were available, repertoires were characterized only after the peak T cell response. Only six or seven AZD1222 recipients were SARS-CoV-2 seropositive at baseline, limiting conclusions about previously exposed vaccinees. In the small 56-69-year group, the increase in depth fell short of significance, most likely because of low power. Nearly half of unique spike-specific TCRs reportedly recognized epitopes outside regions mutated in the B.1.351 and B.1.1.7 variants. The vaccine-associated CD4 TCRs covered the entire spike protein, and the dominant responses fell in regions 160-218 and 743-854. Participants were mostly white British, with more females than males. The authors suggested clonal diversity may have been underestimated. After two AZD1222 doses, both the breadth and the depth of spike-specific TCRs were significantly higher than at day 0 and than in MenACWY recipients.

The intended sense of this specimen's time point label: baseline before first vaccination. Vaccinee samples were obtained from the UK trials COV001 and COV002, which included a single-blind randomized controlled phase 2/3 trial of AZD1222 (ChAdOx1 nCoV-19) in healthy adults. For TCRbeta chain sequencing, PBMC samples from trial participants were taken at day 0 and at day 28 after the second dose. As to this clone: What antigen it recognizes has not been identified. No base-level quality is on record; no much larger clone is a single base apart.

As encoded in the germline V gene, CDR1 is SGHVS while CDR2 is FQNEAQ. Trimming takes 1 base from V and 5 bases from J, and the germline ends sit 11 bases apart. Its CDR3 holds 15 amino acids, cysteine through phenylalanine. The entry retains the CDR3 DNA only, 45 bases that are in frame from base 1. The CDR3 regions of human TCRbeta chains were analyzed by immunosequencing. The source study handled its data this way. Repertoire TCRs were checked for matches against a reference library of SARS-CoV-2-specific TCRs that had been generated using the MIRA antigen-specificity platform. Breadth was defined as the fraction of unique TCRs that were SARS-CoV-2-associated. Depth was defined as the fraction of total T cells that were SARS-CoV-2-associated. Each spike-specific TCR was assigned to its reactive spike region and to a CD4 or CD8 class using the MIRA data. Log10-transformed breadth and depth values were compared by one-way ANOVA with Sidak's multiple comparisons tests. TCRdb holds this immuneACCESS table with in-frame rearrangements only. Some clones are missing; in checked studies, unresolved V genes explain under half, and the rest has no known cause. V, J and clone size reflect that table, while D and trimming were determined from the DNA. Here the sample has about 120,000 clones; approximately 87% occur a single time. The ten largest clones take up less than 15% of the sample.

This receptor was obtained from an adult in good health. The material was peripheral blood, obtained on day 0 of AZD1222 vaccination. The sequence links TRBV7-8 to TRBJ2-2, with the identity of the D gene unclear. The bases read TGTGCCAGCAGCTTAGACGGCAGGTTAACCGGGGAGCTGTTTTTT. This sequence encodes CASSLDGRLTGELFF.